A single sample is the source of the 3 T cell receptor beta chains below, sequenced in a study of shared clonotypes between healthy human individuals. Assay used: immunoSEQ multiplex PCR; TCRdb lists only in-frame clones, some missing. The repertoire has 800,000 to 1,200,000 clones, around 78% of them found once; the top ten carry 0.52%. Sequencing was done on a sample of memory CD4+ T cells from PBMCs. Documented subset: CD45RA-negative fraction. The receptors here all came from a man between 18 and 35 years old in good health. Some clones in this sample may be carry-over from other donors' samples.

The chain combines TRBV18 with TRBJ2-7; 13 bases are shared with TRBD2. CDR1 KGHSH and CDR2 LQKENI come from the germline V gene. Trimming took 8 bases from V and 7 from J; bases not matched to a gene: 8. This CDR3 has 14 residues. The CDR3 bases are TGTGCCAGCGTCCCGGCACTAGCGGGAGGGGAGCAGTACTTC. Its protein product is CASVPALAGGEQYF.

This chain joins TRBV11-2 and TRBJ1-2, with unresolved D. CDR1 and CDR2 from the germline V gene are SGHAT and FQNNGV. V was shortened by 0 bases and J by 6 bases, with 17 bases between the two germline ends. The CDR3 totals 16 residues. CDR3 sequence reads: CASSLDLGRARDGYTF. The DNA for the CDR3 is TGTGCCAGCAGCTTAGATTTAGGGCGGGCCCGGGATGGCTACACCTTC.

CDR3 residues: CASSDREYQETQYF. As DNA, the CDR3 is TGTGCCAGCAGCGACCGGGAGTACCAAGAGACCCAGTACTTC. The chain has TRBV7-8 and TRBJ2-5; maybe TRBD2 (6 bases). The CDR3 covers 14 residues. The germline V gene has CDR1 SGHVS and CDR2 FQNEAQ. Between the trimmed V and J ends, which lost 5 bases and 0 bases, there was a span of 10 bases.